Given below is one T cell receptor (beta chain) in context. The data belong to a study of blood T cell repertoires in COVID-19. Study-wide context: Material from acute and convalescent COVID-19 was sourced from the United States, Italy and Spain. The cDNA or gDNA used as material had been derived from T cells, B-cell-depleted T cells, or PBMCs.

Original analysis: Estimation of nucleated cell counts relied on the amplification of reference gene primers. Sequencing was performed with immunoSEQ multiplex PCR; in TCRdb, only in-frame clones are kept and a portion is missing. V and J calls and clone size are as listed in that table; D and trimming were resolved from the DNA. The sample includes roughly 180,000 clones, roughly nine tenths of them seen just once. Sequenced material: peripheral blood. This TCR was sampled from a man aged 70-80 years with active or convalescent COVID-19.

The CDR3 DNA is TGTGCCAGCAGCTTCACCAGGGGTGAAACTGAAGCTTTCTTT. Translated, it gives CASSFTRGETEAFF. J is TRBJ1-1 and V is TRBV28, with D possibly matching TRBD1 (6 bases). Looked up from germline, CDR1 is MDHEN and CDR2 is SYDVKM. CDR3 length equals 14 residues. Trimming removed 6 bases at V and 5 bases at J, with 16 bases between.